The 10 T cell receptor beta chains presented below share a single source sample, sequenced in a study of blood T cell repertoires in COVID-19. Clones were read by immunoSEQ multiplex PCR, and TCRdb kept only the in-frame ones, dropping some. The sample shows roughly 300,000 clones, 81% of them seen only once. The sequenced material came from peripheral blood. The receptors were sampled from a woman aged 55-69 years with active or convalescent COVID-19.

The CDR3 DNA reads TGTGCCAGCAGCGTAGGGGCTAGCGCGGGCCCCTCCCAAGAGACCCAGTACTTC. It yields the protein CASSVGASAGPSQETQYF. The chain has TRBV9 and TRBJ2-5; D is possibly TRBD2 (6 bases). This CDR3 has 18 amino acids. Germline assignment: CDR1 SGDLS and CDR2 YYNGEE. Between the trimmed V and J ends, which lost 0 bases and 1 base, there was a span of 19 bases.

This chain joins TRBV10-3 and TRBJ2-3, with 7 positions matching TRBD2. V lost 6 bases, J lost 0 bases, and 3 bases stayed unmatched. The CDR3 has 14 amino acids. Germline V gives CDR1 ENHRY, CDR2 SYGVKD. This chain's CDR3 is CAIRRGNSTDTQYF. CDR3 bases: TGTGCCATCAGGCGGGGGAATAGCACAGATACGCAGTATTTT.

The chain carries TRBV29-1 and TRBJ1-1; D is unresolved. Trimming cost V 6 bases and J 0 bases, with 14 bases left between them. This CDR3 comprises 14 residues. The germline gives CDR1 SQVTM, CDR2 ANQGSEA. CDR3 protein: CSVTIAGLNTEAFF. The DNA of the CDR3 is TGCAGCGTCACAATTGCGGGGTTGAACACTGAAGCTTTCTTT.

This chain uses TRBV15 with TRBJ2-7, with TRBD1 matching 9 bases. CDR3 length equals 15 residues. Germline V gives CDR1 LNHNV, CDR2 YYDKDF (reference sequence). The trim removed 5 bases at V and 0 bases at J, leaving 5 bases unmatched. CDR3 amino acids: CATSGGQGSSYEQYF. In nucleotides, the CDR3 is TGTGCCACCAGCGGAGGACAGGGGAGCTCCTACGAGCAGTACTTC.

There are a few counts of this clone. The genes are TRBV10-1 and TRBJ2-1; TRBD1 matches 9 bases. In germline, CDR1 is WNHNN, CDR2 SYGVQD (reference sequence). The CDR3 runs 14 residues. The J segment lost 3 bases and the V segment lost 8 bases, leaving 5 bases of the junction unmatched. Here the CDR3 reads CASSDRGVYNEQFF. CDR3 nucleotides: TGCGCCAGCTCGGACAGGGGAGTCTACAATGAGCAGTTCTTC.

The chain is built from TRBV5-1 and TRBJ1-2; 10 bases are a match to TRBD1. From germline, CDR1 is SGHRS and CDR2 YFSETQ. The CDR3 sequence is 14 residues long. After removal of 4 bases from V and 4 bases from J, the junction contained 4 bases not matched to a gene. This CDR3 is CASSARDRGYGYTF. CDR3 nucleotide sequence: TGCGCCAGCAGCGCGCGGGACAGGGGCTATGGCTACACCTTC.

In its sample, this clone was seen a few times. The rearrangement links TRBV19 to TRBJ2-7, with 7 bases matching TRBD2. The CDR3 runs to 17 residues. The V and J ends lost 2 bases and 0 bases, in that order; junction bases with no gene match: 10. Germline values: CDR1 LNHDA, CDR2 SQIVND (reference sequence). The CDR3 nucleotides are TGTGCCAGTAGTATAATCCCTTTGGGGAGGGGCTCCTACGAGCAGTACTTC. Protein product: CASSIIPLGRGSYEQYF.

This clone was seen only a few times. The J gene is TRBJ2-2, the V gene TRBV4-1, with D unresolved. CDR1 and CDR2 from the germline V gene are MGHRA and YSYEKL. V shed 1 base and J shed 5 bases, with 8 bases lying between them. This CDR3 has 14 amino acids. Here the CDR3 reads CASSQGWATGELFF. The CDR3 nucleotides are TGCGCCAGCAGCCAAGGGTGGGCAACCGGGGAGCTGTTTTTT.

The rearrangement joins TRBV27 to TRBJ2-7, with 11 bases identical to TRBD1. This CDR3 has 17 amino acids. Germline V gives CDR1 MNHEY, CDR2 SMNVEV (reference sequence). Unmatched junction bases numbered 12, after V lost 6 bases and J lost 2 bases. The CDR3 reads CASRRRAGTGGAYEQYF. For the CDR3, the DNA is TGTGCCAGCAGGCGCCGGGCCGGGACAGGGGGGGCCTACGAGCAGTACTTC.

This chain joins TRBV5-4 and TRBJ1-2, with D possibly matching TRBD1 (6 bases). The CDR3 loop spans 16 amino acids. Germline V gene data show CDR1 as SGHNT and CDR2 as YYREEE (reference sequence). The germline V and J ends were trimmed by 4 bases and 0 bases, with 16 bases remaining between them. The CDR3 reads CASSPRRGASNYGYTF. The CDR3 DNA reads as TGTGCCAGCAGCCCCCGCCGGGGGGCTTCTAACTATGGCTACACCTTC.